Given below is one T cell receptor (beta chain) in context. Its antigen remains undetermined. No qualities accompany the bases; no much larger clone lies one base away. This entry is derived from a study of lymphopenia after photon versus proton radiotherapy (dated by TCRdb to the late 2010s). With respect to the entire study: The study compared the immunological effects of photon versus proton radiation therapy in patients with gastrointestinal tumors who developed high-grade lymphopenia. The cohort included more than 15 patients with gastrointestinal tumors who developed lymphopenia after receiving either photon or proton therapy. The goal of the study was to characterize the differences between the two radiation modalities in how they affect the immune system.

What the work shows at the level of the full study, not this receptor alone: Proton-treated patients stayed relatively stable during treatment, while photon-treated patients lost naive T cells and TCR diversity and gained effector/memory populations. Across the cohort, an inverse correlation was found between a larger post-nadir drop in TCR diversity and overall survival time among patients who died. The authors looked at the survival association only in patients who died, and they framed better survival with proton therapy as a possibility rather than a demonstrated result. After the lymphocyte count nadir, photon-treated repertoires showed oligoclonal expansion, especially of CD8+ Temra cells, which drove the drop in diversity.

Measured from the cysteine to the phenylalanine, the CDR3 is 16 residues long. The retained sequence is limited to the CDR3, 48 bases, with the frame set at the first base. V has 6 bases trimmed and J has 7 bases trimmed; junction bases matching no gene number 12. The germline V gene specifies SNHLY as CDR1 and FYNNEI as CDR2. Library method: the immunoSEQ multiplex PCR assay. Deep sequencing of rearranged TCR beta loci, alongside multiparametric flow cytometry, was used to profile T cell repertoires. Sourced from immuneACCESS, this table was stored by TCRdb with only in-frame sequences that have V and J called. A share of the clones is absent; for the studies checked, an unresolved V gene accounts for under half, and the remainder has no known explanation. The sample profile shows 50,000 or so clones; 80% to 95% of them were found once. The ten top clones hold around 17% of the sample.

The receptor chain draws on TRBV2 and TRBJ1-5; TRBD1 agrees with 10 junctional bases. The clonotype originates from a woman between 40 and 55 years old with cholangiocarcinoma. The material sequenced was peripheral blood, taken from a patient treated with photon-based radiotherapy. The nucleotide sequence is given as TGTGCCAGCAGCGACCCGGGAGACAGGGGGCGACAGCCCCAGCATTTT. Translated, this gives CASSDPGDRGRQPQHF.